The clone carrying this T cell receptor (beta chain) occurred a few times. The data were produced by immunoSEQ multiplex PCR, yet TCRdb's version contains in-frame clones alone and is incomplete. The table has 15,000 to 20,000 clones, roughly 76% seen once. The CDR3 consists of 14 residues. The data were obtained in a study of PD-1 blockade in classical Hodgkin lymphoma. Each patient experienced a relapse that followed autologous stem cell transplantation, and brentuximab vedotin exposure varied. Best response was recorded as complete response, partial response or progressive disease. The sequence derives from a human donor with classical Hodgkin lymphoma. The chain joins TRBV21-1 to TRBJ1-2; the DNA was not compared with TRBD1, the D call given in the table. TRBV21-1 is a known pseudogene. This sample comprised peripheral blood mononuclear cells (PBMCs), obtained at baseline. CDR3 DNA sequence: TGTGCCCACGGGAGACAGGGGGCTTTCTATGGCTACACCTTC. The encoded protein is CAHGRQGAFYGYTF.